The clone carrying this T cell receptor (beta chain) was seen only once. V lost 6 bases, J lost 0 bases, and 11 bases stayed unmatched. Germline V lookup: CDR1 LNHDA, CDR2 SQIVND (reference sequence). The CDR3 consists of 16 residues. This specimen belongs to a study of T cell changes during pregnancy in multiple sclerosis. Sequencing used immunoSEQ multiplex PCR; TCRdb keeps in-frame clones, though not all of them. The sample holds some 120,000 clones; approximately 93% are singletons and the top ten take under 7%. The clonotype comes from a female donor with multiple sclerosis, enrolled in a pregnancy study. The V call is TRBV19, the J call TRBJ2-7; 7 bases line up with TRBD1. The material sequenced was peripheral blood, taken before pregnancy. CDR3 sequence: CASSPRGQRSSYEQYF. The DNA for the CDR3 is TGTGCCAGTAGCCCCCGGGGACAGCGAAGCTCCTACGAGCAGTACTTC.